This T cell receptor (beta chain) derives from a study of patients and donors after allogeneic stem cell transplantation. Germline assignment: CDR1 DFQATT and CDR2 SNEGSKA (reference sequence). V lost 5 bases to trimming and J lost 7 bases, with 17 bases between them. This CDR3 comprises 13 residues. TCRdb reprocessed the RT-PCR reads via MiXCR and lists one record per CDR3 protein. Found here are around 150,000 distinct CDR3 sequences, about a third of them singletons; the top ten hold approximately 50%. This chain joins TRBV20-1 and TRBJ1-1, with D possibly TRBD1 on 6 matching bases. Sequencing was done on a sample of blood, either unsorted or a sorted T cell fraction (not recorded which). This receptor was obtained from a human donor who was either an allogeneic HSCT recipient or a stem cell or donor lymphocyte infusion donor (not recorded which). It is not recorded whose cells these are; they may come from a transplant donor. CDR3 sequence reads: CSAQTGYFGEAFF. The CDR3 DNA is TGCAGTGCTCAGACAGGCTACTTTGGTGAAGCTTTCTTT.